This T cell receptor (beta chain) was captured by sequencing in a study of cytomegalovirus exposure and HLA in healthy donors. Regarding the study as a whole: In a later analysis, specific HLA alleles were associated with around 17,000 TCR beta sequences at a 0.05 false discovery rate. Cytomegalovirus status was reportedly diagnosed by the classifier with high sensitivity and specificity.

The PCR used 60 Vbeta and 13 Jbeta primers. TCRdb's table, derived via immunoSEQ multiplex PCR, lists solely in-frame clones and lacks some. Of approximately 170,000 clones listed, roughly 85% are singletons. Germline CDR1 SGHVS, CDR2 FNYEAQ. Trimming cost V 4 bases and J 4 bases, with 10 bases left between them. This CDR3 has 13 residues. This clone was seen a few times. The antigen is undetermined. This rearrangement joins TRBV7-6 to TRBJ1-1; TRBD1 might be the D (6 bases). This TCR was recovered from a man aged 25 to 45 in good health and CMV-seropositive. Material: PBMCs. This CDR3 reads CASSSTGSTEAFF. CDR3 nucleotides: TGTGCCAGCAGCTCAACAGGGAGCACTGAAGCTTTCTTT.